The text below deals with one T cell receptor (beta chain). It has no known antigen specificity. No base quality information exists; no much larger clone differs at one position. This sample was taken from a study of CD8+CD57+ T cells in acquired aplastic anemia (dated by TCRdb to between 2018 and 2020). In terms of the full investigation: A mean of around 3 ug of DNA, ranging from roughly 0.2 to 27.4 ug, was extracted from sorted CD4+ and CD8+ cells. CD8+CD57+ expansion was defined as frequency above the mean frequency observed in healthy subjects. Study-wide findings and limitations: No significant difference in CD8+ Simpson's diversity was found between patients and healthy controls (P=0.060). About 30 CD8+ CDR3 sequences were found in both patients and controls but appeared to be highly expressed in patients and within the immunodominant clones of the patients.

The CDR3 has 15 amino acids, counting the end cysteine and phenylalanine. Only CDR3 DNA is held: 45 bases, read in frame from base 1. The trim is 4 bases for V and 12 bases for J, with a gap of 22 bases between the germline ends. For CDR1 and CDR2, the germline V gene lists SGDLS and YYNGEE. The patients picked for sequencing were ones in whom flow cytometry had shown an expansion of CD8+CD57+ cells. Every patient had a diagnosis of severe acquired aplastic anemia based on International Study of Aplastic Anemia and Agranulocytosis and Camitta criteria. No patient had received any therapy when blood was sampled. The study deep-sequenced TCR repertoires of sorted CD4+ and CD8+ blood T cells from severe aplastic anemia patients and healthy subjects. In the USA, patient enrollment took place under clinicaltrials.gov protocols 00001620, 01623167, 00001397, 00071045, 00081523 and 00961064. Ficoll-Paque density gradient centrifugation was used to isolate peripheral blood mononuclear cells. CD4+ and CD8+ T cells were sorted by FACS or magnetic beads before DNA extraction.

Genomic DNA was used as template for profiling of TCR beta VDJ combinations and CDR3 sequences. An Illumina HiSeq 2000 was used for TCR repertoire sequencing. For the original study's pipeline: TRBV/TRBJ rearrangement plots, CDR3 size and DJ length profiles, and Simpson's diversity index were used to assess repertoires. The most abundant DNA sequence in the deep sequencing data was defined as the immunodominant clone. CDR3 amino acid sequences were screened for sharing across subjects and were compared with published repertoires and the VDJdb database. The public sequencing data were trimmed at Q25 with fastp and processed into clonotypes with MiXCR by TCRdb, which kept only in-frame beta chains. CDR3 protein sequences are deduplicated, and each keeps its most common genes and DNA. The V and J calls shown here were made by TCRdb, not taken from the authors' results. The sample includes just over 450,000 distinct CDR3 sequences, with around 30% observed a single time. Nearly 0.85% of the sample is taken by the ten largest.

The V and J genes are TRBV9 and TRBJ1-4; the D gene is perhaps TRBD1, on 5 matching bases. This receptor was obtained from a human donor with aplastic anemia. What was sequenced was sorted CD4+, CD8+, or CD8+CD57+ T cells (not recorded which) from PBMCs. The CDR3 protein is CASSPTGALSEELFF. The DNA reads as follows: TGTGCCAGCAGCCCAACCGGGGCCCTCTCTGAGGAACTGTTTTTT.